This record looks at one T cell receptor (beta chain) sequence and its context. This clonotype has a handful of counts. It lacks a known antigen. No qualities accompany the bases; no much larger clone lies one base away. V gives up 3 bases and J gives up 3 bases, and the segment between their germline ends measures 6 bases. For CDR1 and CDR2, the germline V gene (reference sequence) lists GTSNPN and SVGIG. The CDR3 starts with the cysteine, ends with the phenylalanine, and has 11 residues. The sequence is cut down to CDR3 DNA, 33 bases in frame from base 1. Donors were 35 to 40 systemically healthy Caucasian individuals from Russia aged roughly 6 to 100 years. Each donor gave around 9.9 milliliters of peripheral blood, collected into EDTA-treated Vacutainer tubes. Ficoll-Paque density-gradient centrifugation was used to isolate PBMCs, with at least 7 million per sample. Trizol reagent was used to extract total RNA from PBMCs, with at least 6 micrograms per sample. For every donor, flow cytometry on a PBMC aliquot measured the percentage of naive CD45RAhigh/CD27high T cells.

Libraries were built with 5' RACE. The sequencing machine was an Illumina HiSeq 2500. A second roughly 7 to 11 cycle PCR used a sample-barcoded 5' primer and a J-beta primer mix. A unique molecular identifier was introduced onto each TCR beta cDNA molecule by a template-switch 5' adaptor carrying 12 random nucleotides. Each sample yielded at least 2.5 million CDR3-containing paired-end reads. The Mint cDNA synthesis kit, primed by a TRBC-specific oligonucleotide, was used to synthesize first-strand cDNA from all RNA. Following uracil-DNA glycosylase treatment, all cDNA underwent a first 18-cycle PCR with the universal primers M1SS and BC2_uni_R. In the original analysis: Normalization of each sample was performed by random selection of 1 million high-quality reads, each carrying a distinct molecular identifier. Reads with shared molecular identifiers were discarded instead of being binned into consensus sequences. MiTCR, set to a Q25 quality threshold and the strictest error-elimination algorithm, was used for CDR3 identification, clonotype clustering and error correction. Lower-bound total TCR beta diversity was estimated with a nonparametric unseen species model using Euler transformation. TCRdb's own reprocessing of the public reads used fastp at Q25 and MiXCR and kept productive beta chains. Rows are unified per CDR3 protein, each entry keeping the most common DNA and genes. Clone size and V and J calls follow TCRdb, not the original study. In all, the sample holds around 850,000 distinct CDR3 sequences, and about 37% of those were seen once. The biggest ten clones account for 10% to 15% of the sample.

This sample is part of a study of blood T cells in healthy people across ages (dated by TCRdb to about 2015). Some background on the complete study: Template switching captured roughly one uniquely barcoded TCR beta cDNA molecule per two T cells in model experiments. Using deep sequencing normalized with unique cDNA molecular identifiers, the study measured how TCR beta repertoire diversity changes with age. The donors were split into four age groups: young (average roughly 15 years), middle-aged (around 40), aged (62) and long-lived (under 85). To avoid experimental bias, donors of different ages were distributed randomly across sequencing lanes. For two donors (one aged 18 to 29 and one aged 80 or older), the study analyzed two additional independent replicas of 1 million unique cDNA reads from the same blood draw.

Broader findings and caveats from the paper: Compared with the aged group, the long-lived group had more naive CD4+ T cells, fewer expanded clones and increased TCR diversity, a pattern suggesting age selection. Observed TCR beta diversity correlated strongly with the percentage of naive T cells measured by flow cytometry. Because the CMV infection status of the donors was unknown, age-related changes in expanded clonotypes may potentially have been confounded. Estimates of total diversity from one million sequenced T cells were regarded as lower bounds and underestimates. Bulk unsorted PBMC profiling prevented conclusive comparison of naive and antigen-experienced compartments. As age increased, observed TCR beta diversity per million T cells dropped in a roughly linear way, and a significant reduction was already evident by age 40.

The sample consisted of blood. The TCR sequence derives from a man younger than 35 in good health. The rearranged segments are TRBV30 and TRBJ2-7; no D segment can be confidently identified. DNA sequence: TGTGCCTGGAGCGCAGGCTACGAGCAGTACTTC. Its product reads: CAWSAGYEQYF.